This T cell receptor beta chain was documented in a study of memory CD4+ T cells and cytomegalovirus serostatus. Study details: Healthy Belgian adult donors included several CMV-positive and about two dozen CMV-negative people. Overall study results and limits: The CMV-associated TCR signature appears largely within the CD4+ memory repertoire. Of more than 150 reported CMV TCRbeta sequences, around 62 were found in memory CD4+ repertoires.

Regarding this clone: Its target is not known.

Repertoires were generated with immunoSEQ multiplex PCR, while TCRdb's copy carries only in-frame clones and drops some. This table holds around 50,000 clones, around 80% found once. The CDR3 has 15 residues. Trimming took off 3 bases at V and 2 bases at J, with 13 bases between the two ends. Germline CDR1 MDHEN, CDR2 SYDVKM. The sort gate was single viable CD3+CD4+CD8-CD45RO+ cells for memory CD4+ T cells. Positive selection with CD4 microbeads enriched total CD4+ T cells. Sequenced: memory CD4+ T cells from blood. This receptor was obtained from an adult in good health and CMV-seronegative. The J gene is TRBJ1-2, the V gene TRBV28; no clear D gene. The CDR3 is CASSFKITRNYGYTF. In DNA, the CDR3 is TGTGCCAGCAGTTTCAAGATTACGCGGAACTATGGCTACACCTTC.